Below are 8 T cell receptor beta chains sequenced from a single sample in a study of metastatic and nonmetastatic thyroid tumors. TCRdb re-called the PCR reads through MiXCR. The sample includes approximately 20,000 clones, roughly 22% of them seen just once. Thyroid surgery was performed in patients who had received no treatment beforehand. Sequencing was done on a sample of tumor tissue. These receptors originate from a male donor with papillary thyroid cancer or a benign thyroid nodule (not recorded which). Some clones in this sample may be carry-over from other donors' samples.

This clone was seen ten or more times. V usage is TRBV7-2 and J usage is TRBJ1-1; a possible D gene is TRBD1 (5 bases). V was pared by 1 base and J by 1 base, with 7 bases between. CDR3 length: 14 amino acids. The germline CDR1 and CDR2 sequences are SGHTA and FQGNSA. Here the CDR3 reads CASSLVRGNTEAFF. The CDR3 DNA reads as TGTGCCAGCAGCTTAGTAAGGGGGAACACTGAAGCTTTCTTT. The full variable domain, completed using reference TRBV7-2 and TRBJ1-1, is GAGVSQSPSNKVTEKGKDVELRCDPISGHTALYWYRQSLGQGLEFLIYFQGNSAPDKSGLPSDRFSAERTGGSVSTLTIQRTQQEDSAVYLCASSLVRGNTEAFFGQGTRLTVV.

This clone was seen a few times. A clone one base away is much larger, so this may be a read error. Other DNA sequences within the sample encode an identical CDR3. The rearrangement joins TRBV12-5 to TRBJ1-1, with 7 bases matching TRBD1. The CDR3 runs 14 residues. CDR1 is LGHNT and CDR2 is FRNRAP in the germline V gene. The CDR3 DNA reads as TGTGCTAGTGCCCCGGGACAGCTGAACACTGAAGCCTTCTTT. Protein sequence: CASAPGQLNTEAFF.

This clone is termed medium-sized. This chain connects TRBV20-1 to TRBJ1-2; 9 bases line up with TRBD1. Looked up from germline, CDR1 is DFQATT and CDR2 is SNEGSKA (reference sequence). The CDR3 consists of 15 residues. V was pared by 5 bases and J by 7 bases, with 14 bases of the junction left unmatched. CDR3 in amino acids: CSAETGTGSYGGYTF. The CDR3 nucleotides read TGCAGTGCTGAGACCGGGACAGGGTCCTACGGTGGCTACACCTTC.

This clone was seen at least ten times. The CDR3 is CASRGGLAVNGNEQFF. The DNA for the CDR3 is TGTGCCAGCAGGGGTGGGCTAGCGGTCAATGGGAATGAGCAGTTCTTC. This chain joins TRBV2 and TRBJ2-1; 7 nucleotides agree with TRBD2. With V trimmed by 6 bases and J by 7 bases, 15 bases remained unmatched. Germline V gene lookup returns CDR1 SNHLY and CDR2 FYNNEI. The CDR3 spans 16 residues.

The genes are TRBV28 and TRBJ2-2, with D hard to call. The CDR3 is 13 residues long. V was shortened by 7 bases and J by 5 bases, with 11 bases between the two germline ends. In germline, CDR1 is MDHEN, CDR2 SYDVKM. CDR3 amino acids: CASTIGDTGELFF. The CDR3 DNA reads as TGTGCCAGCACTATTGGGGATACCGGGGAGCTGTTTTTT.

This clone was counted at least ten times. This chain connects TRBV28 to TRBJ2-7; D is undetermined. The CDR3 is 12 residues long. Germline V gene data show CDR1 as MDHEN and CDR2 as SYDVKM. Trimming removed 7 bases from V and 3 bases from J, with 10 bases in between. CDR3 residues: CASISDGYEQYF. Written as DNA, the CDR3 is TGTGCCAGCATTTCGGACGGCTACGAGCAGTACTTC.

Ten or more counts support this clone. CDR3 sequence: CASSPYSSGRTDTQYF. The DNA for the CDR3 is TGTGCCAGCAGCCCCTACTCTAGCGGGAGAACAGATACGCAGTATTTT. V is TRBV5-6 and J is TRBJ2-3; 10 bases map to TRBD2. Germline V CDR1 and CDR2: SGHDT, YYEEEE. This CDR3 spans 16 amino acids. V was pared by 4 bases and J by 3 bases, with 8 bases of the junction left unmatched.

Many counts were recorded for this clone. This sequence joins TRBV30 and TRBJ2-3; a weak D match, TRBD2 (5 bases). The CDR3 extends over 16 amino acids. CDR1 is GTSNPN, CDR2 SVGIG, per germline (reference sequence). The V gene lost 0 bases and the J gene lost 7 bases, with 20 bases spanning the gap. CDR3: CAWSVGSWAQPNTQYF. In DNA, the CDR3 is TGTGCCTGGAGTGTAGGGAGCTGGGCACAGCCTAATACGCAGTATTTT.